The rows below give T cell receptor beta chains drawn from one sample of a study of cytomegalovirus exposure and HLA in healthy donors. The repertoire was sequenced with immunoSEQ multiplex PCR; TCRdb's copy has only in-frame clones and lacks some. The profile shows under 250,000 clones, over 65% of them singletons. Sequenced sample: PBMCs. These receptors originate from a woman aged 18-29 years in good health and CMV-seronegative. CDR3s include the opening cysteine and the closing phenylalanine or tryptophan. The D gene is left open where the match is weak. Only some rows state a clone size, as once, few, many or a class for expanded clones.

v_call: TRBV2
clone_size: -
d_call: -
j_call: TRBJ2-3
cdr3_aa: CASSVLQGNRPHHTDTQYF
cdr3_nt: TGTGCCAGCAGCGTTCTACAGGGTAACCGACCTCACCACACAGATACGCAGTATTTT

v_call: TRBV30
clone_size: few
d_call: TRBD1
j_call: TRBJ2-2
cdr3_aa: CAWKGQGGSGELFF
cdr3_nt: TGTGCCTGGAAAGGACAGGGGGGGTCCGGGGAGCTGTTTTTT

v_call: TRBV28
clone_size: -
d_call: -
j_call: TRBJ1-3
cdr3_aa: CASSEAPQGGNTIYF
cdr3_nt: TGTGCCAGCAGCGAAGCCCCTCAGGGCGGAAACACCATATATTTT

v_call: TRBV29-1
clone_size: -
d_call: -
j_call: TRBJ2-1
cdr3_aa: CSSVAVMGVVNEQFF
cdr3_nt: TGCAGCAGCGTTGCTGTCATGGGAGTGGTGAATGAGCAGTTCTTC

v_call: TRBV5-6
clone_size: -
d_call: TRBD2
j_call: TRBJ2-2
cdr3_aa: CASSLGLAEITGELFF
cdr3_nt: TGTGCCAGCAGCCTAGGACTAGCGGAGATCACCGGGGAGCTGTTTTTT

v_call: TRBV5-1
clone_size: -
d_call: -
j_call: TRBJ2-3
cdr3_aa: CASSWGALPDTQYF
cdr3_nt: TGCGCCAGCAGCTGGGGCGCTTTACCAGATACGCAGTATTTT

v_call: TRBV2
clone_size: -
d_call: TRBD2
j_call: TRBJ2-1
cdr3_aa: CASSEREGFHEQFF
cdr3_nt: TGTGCCAGCAGTGAACGGGAGGGCTTCCATGAGCAGTTCTTC

v_call: TRBV4-1
clone_size: -
d_call: -
j_call: TRBJ2-2
cdr3_aa: CASSPLGGAANTGELFF
cdr3_nt: TGCGCCAGCAGCCCCCTGGGGGGGGCCGCGAACACCGGGGAGCTGTTTTTT

v_call: TRBV7-9
clone_size: -
d_call: -
j_call: TRBJ2-3
cdr3_aa: CASSLGSGGGSSPDTQYF
cdr3_nt: TGTGCCAGCAGCTTAGGGTCCGGGGGCGGGAGCTCCCCAGATACGCAGTATTTT

v_call: TRBV27
clone_size: few
d_call: -
j_call: TRBJ1-5
cdr3_aa: CASSFSGVVNQPQHF
cdr3_nt: TGTGCCAGCAGTTTCTCGGGTGTTGTCAATCAGCCCCAGCATTTT

v_call: TRBV19
clone_size: once
d_call: TRBD2
j_call: TRBJ2-1
cdr3_aa: CASSSRTSGGGNEQFF
cdr3_nt: TGTGCCAGTAGTTCTCGGACTAGCGGGGGGGGCAATGAGCAGTTCTTC

v_call: TRBV2
clone_size: -
d_call: -
j_call: TRBJ1-4
cdr3_aa: CASRRRETGEKLFF
cdr3_nt: TGTGCCAGCAGGAGGAGGGAGACAGGAGAAAAACTGTTTTTT

v_call: TRBV12-5
clone_size: -
d_call: TRBD1
j_call: TRBJ1-2
cdr3_aa: CASGSLRRQGFYGYTF
cdr3_nt: TGTGCTAGTGGTTCCCTCCGTAGACAGGGATTCTATGGCTACACCTTC

v_call: TRBV6-1
clone_size: -
d_call: -
j_call: TRBJ2-3
cdr3_aa: CASRKNEYADTQYF
cdr3_nt: TGTGCCAGCAGGAAAAATGAGTACGCAGATACGCAGTATTTT

v_call: TRBV10-3
clone_size: -
d_call: -
j_call: TRBJ2-7
cdr3_aa: CAAPQAYEQYF
cdr3_nt: TGTGCCGCCCCCCAGGCCTACGAGCAGTACTTC

v_call: TRBV5-1
clone_size: -
d_call: -
j_call: TRBJ2-5
cdr3_aa: CASSWGLLRGEETQYF
cdr3_nt: TGCGCCAGCAGCTGGGGACTTCTAAGGGGGGAAGAGACCCAGTACTTC

v_call: TRBV30
clone_size: -
d_call: -
j_call: TRBJ1-1
cdr3_aa: CAWEGGHTEAFF
cdr3_nt: TGTGCCTGGGAAGGAGGGCACACTGAAGCTTTCTTT

v_call: TRBV29-1
clone_size: once
d_call: -
j_call: TRBJ2-7
cdr3_aa: CSVGDGRNYEQYF
cdr3_nt: TGCAGCGTTGGGGACGGAAGAAACTACGAGCAGTACTTC

v_call: TRBV6-5
clone_size: -
d_call: -
j_call: TRBJ2-7
cdr3_aa: CASSYKALGGTEQYF
cdr3_nt: TGTGCCAGCAGTTACAAAGCTTTAGGGGGAACCGAGCAGTACTTC

v_call: TRBV2
clone_size: -
d_call: TRBD1
j_call: TRBJ1-4
cdr3_aa: CASNLVQGGNEKLFF
cdr3_nt: TGTGCCAGCAATCTTGTTCAGGGGGGGAATGAAAAACTGTTTTTT

v_call: TRBV25-1
clone_size: -
d_call: -
j_call: TRBJ1-4
cdr3_aa: CASRDAPLGTNEKLFF
cdr3_nt: TGTGCCAGCAGGGATGCTCCTTTAGGGACTAATGAAAAACTGTTTTTT

v_call: TRBV14
clone_size: -
d_call: -
j_call: TRBJ2-7
cdr3_aa: CASSKNPYEQYF
cdr3_nt: TGTGCCAGCAGCAAAAACCCCTACGAGCAGTACTTC

v_call: TRBV9
clone_size: -
d_call: -
j_call: TRBJ2-1
cdr3_aa: CASSEIGQNNEQFF
cdr3_nt: TGTGCCAGCAGCGAAATCGGGCAGAACAATGAGCAGTTCTTC

v_call: TRBV19
clone_size: -
d_call: -
j_call: TRBJ1-2
cdr3_aa: CASSMGSRLYGYTF
cdr3_nt: TGTGCCAGTAGTATGGGGAGCCGTTTGTATGGCTACACCTTC

v_call: TRBV2
clone_size: -
d_call: -
j_call: TRBJ1-3
cdr3_aa: CASRGEQRLSGNTIYF
cdr3_nt: TGTGCCAGCAGGGGAGAACAGCGTCTCTCTGGAAACACCATATATTTT

v_call: TRBV5-6
clone_size: once
d_call: -
j_call: TRBJ2-6
cdr3_aa: CASSLYGNGANVLTF
cdr3_nt: TGTGCCAGCAGCTTGTACGGGAACGGGGCCAACGTCCTGACTTTC

v_call: TRBV18
clone_size: -
d_call: -
j_call: TRBJ2-1
cdr3_aa: CASSPPDSLAEQFF
cdr3_nt: TGTGCCAGCTCACCACCGGACTCCCTGGCTGAGCAGTTCTTC

v_call: TRBV10-1
clone_size: -
d_call: -
j_call: TRBJ2-1
cdr3_aa: CASSERPSNEQFF
cdr3_nt: TGCGCCAGCAGTGAGAGGCCTAGCAATGAGCAGTTCTTC

v_call: TRBV28
clone_size: -
d_call: TRBD1
j_call: TRBJ2-1
cdr3_aa: CASSNRGNEQFF
cdr3_nt: TGTGCCAGCAGTAACAGGGGAAATGAGCAGTTCTTC

v_call: TRBV6-5
clone_size: -
d_call: TRBD1
j_call: TRBJ2-7
cdr3_aa: CASSYSSRGEQYF
cdr3_nt: TGTGCCAGCAGTTACTCCTCCAGGGGGGAGCAGTACTTC

v_call: TRBV7-9
clone_size: -
d_call: -
j_call: TRBJ2-5
cdr3_aa: CASRDDEETQYF
cdr3_nt: TGTGCCAGCCGGGACGACGAAGAGACCCAGTACTTC

v_call: TRBV27
clone_size: -
d_call: -
j_call: TRBJ1-1
cdr3_aa: CASSRSGNTEAFF
cdr3_nt: TGTGCCAGCAGTCGGTCCGGGAACACTGAAGCTTTCTTT

v_call: TRBV18
clone_size: few
d_call: -
j_call: TRBJ2-3
cdr3_aa: CASSPVYLSTDTQYF
cdr3_nt: TGTGCCAGCTCACCAGTCTACTTAAGCACAGATACGCAGTATTTT

v_call: TRBV19
clone_size: -
d_call: -
j_call: TRBJ2-1
cdr3_aa: CASSIEDYPVNEQFF
cdr3_nt: TGTGCCAGTAGTATAGAGGACTACCCCGTCAATGAGCAGTTCTTC

v_call: TRBV9
clone_size: -
d_call: TRBD2
j_call: TRBJ2-3
cdr3_aa: CASSDSGGAADTQYF
cdr3_nt: TGTGCCAGCAGCGATAGCGGGGGGGCCGCAGATACGCAGTATTTT

v_call: TRBV5-1
clone_size: -
d_call: -
j_call: TRBJ1-2
cdr3_aa: CASSYGQTYGYTF
cdr3_nt: TGCGCCAGCAGCTACGGACAGACCTATGGCTACACCTTC

v_call: TRBV6-1
clone_size: -
d_call: -
j_call: TRBJ1-3
cdr3_aa: CASRAQVASGNTIYF
cdr3_nt: TGTGCCAGCAGAGCGCAGGTTGCCTCTGGAAACACCATATATTTT

v_call: TRBV30
clone_size: -
d_call: -
j_call: TRBJ1-1
cdr3_aa: CAWRDDSDTEAFF
cdr3_nt: TGTGCCTGGAGGGATGACAGCGACACTGAAGCTTTCTTT

v_call: TRBV28
clone_size: -
d_call: TRBD1
j_call: TRBJ2-7
cdr3_aa: CASSPNRGPLGEQYF
cdr3_nt: TGTGCCAGCAGTCCGAACAGGGGGCCCCTTGGGGAGCAGTACTTC

v_call: TRBV6-6
clone_size: -
d_call: -
j_call: TRBJ1-5
cdr3_aa: CASSYSGGQNQPQHF
cdr3_nt: TGTGCCAGCAGTTACTCCGGCGGACAGAATCAGCCCCAGCATTTT

v_call: TRBV28
clone_size: -
d_call: TRBD1
j_call: TRBJ1-5
cdr3_aa: CASVQGGSGQPQHF
cdr3_nt: TGTGCCAGTGTGCAGGGGGGATCGGGTCAGCCCCAGCATTTT

v_call: TRBV5-6
clone_size: -
d_call: TRBD1
j_call: TRBJ1-2
cdr3_aa: CASSRDRGVYGYTF
cdr3_nt: TGTGCCAGCAGCCGGGACAGGGGGGTCTATGGCTACACCTTC

v_call: TRBV9
clone_size: -
d_call: TRBD2
j_call: TRBJ2-7
cdr3_aa: CASSVVSGGEQYF
cdr3_nt: TGTGCCAGCAGCGTAGTCAGCGGGGGGGAGCAGTACTTC

v_call: TRBV19
clone_size: -
d_call: -
j_call: TRBJ1-2
cdr3_aa: CASSIGARDSYGYTF
cdr3_nt: TGTGCCAGTAGTATAGGGGCAAGGGACTCCTATGGCTACACCTTC

v_call: TRBV6-5
clone_size: -
d_call: TRBD1
j_call: TRBJ2-7
cdr3_aa: CASSRTGRPYEQYF
cdr3_nt: TGTGCCAGCAGTAGGACAGGGCGCCCCTACGAGCAGTACTTC

v_call: TRBV19
clone_size: -
d_call: TRBD1
j_call: TRBJ1-5
cdr3_aa: CASSSNPGTGNQPQHF
cdr3_nt: TGTGCCAGTAGTTCTAACCCCGGGACAGGGAATCAGCCCCAGCATTTT

v_call: TRBV27
clone_size: -
d_call: -
j_call: TRBJ1-6
cdr3_aa: CASSLSGRVSNSPLHF
cdr3_nt: TGTGCCAGCAGTTTATCGGGCAGGGTGTCCAATTCACCCCTCCACTTT

v_call: TRBV15
clone_size: -
d_call: -
j_call: TRBJ1-5
cdr3_aa: CATKAGGGLSNQPQHF
cdr3_nt: TGTGCCACCAAAGCTGGCGGGGGGCTAAGCAATCAGCCCCAGCATTTT

v_call: TRBV4-1
clone_size: -
d_call: -
j_call: TRBJ1-2
cdr3_aa: CASSLGTDYGYTF
cdr3_nt: TGCGCCAGCAGCCTGGGGACTGACTATGGCTACACCTTC

v_call: TRBV27
clone_size: -
d_call: -
j_call: TRBJ1-5
cdr3_aa: CASSPRGRSNQPQHF
cdr3_nt: TGTGCCAGCAGTCCTAGGGGGAGAAGCAATCAGCCCCAGCATTTT

v_call: TRBV9
clone_size: -
d_call: -
j_call: TRBJ1-6
cdr3_aa: CASSAQSMQDSPLHF
cdr3_nt: TGTGCCAGCAGCGCACAAAGCATGCAAGATTCACCCCTCCACTTT